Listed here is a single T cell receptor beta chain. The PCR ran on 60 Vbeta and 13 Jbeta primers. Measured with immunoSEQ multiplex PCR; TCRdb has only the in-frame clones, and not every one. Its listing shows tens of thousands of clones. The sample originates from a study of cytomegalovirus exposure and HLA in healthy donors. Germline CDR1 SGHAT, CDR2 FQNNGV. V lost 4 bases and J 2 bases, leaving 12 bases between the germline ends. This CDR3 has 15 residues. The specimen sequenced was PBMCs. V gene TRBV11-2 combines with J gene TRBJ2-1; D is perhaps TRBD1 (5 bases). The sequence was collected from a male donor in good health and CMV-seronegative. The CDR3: CASSSQGGTYNEQFF. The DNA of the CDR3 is TGTGCCAGCAGCTCCCAGGGCGGAACCTACAATGAGCAGTTCTTC.